This TCR beta chain was found in a study of CD8 T cells in Susac syndrome. Reverse transcription of roughly 0.5 to 1 ug RNA used random hexamers. Amplification of TCR beta CDR3 was carried out by immunoSEQ multiplex PCR, which covered 54 Vbeta and 13 Jbeta segments. TCRdb re-called the immunoSEQ multiplex PCR reads with MiXCR, one entry per CDR3 protein. The table records approximately 120,000 distinct CDR3 sequences, about 90% of them present only once. Germline CDR1 SGHTA, CDR2 FQGTGA. The CDR3 length is 16 residues. Trimming removed 6 bases at V and 4 bases at J, with 19 bases between. The V gene is TRBV7-3, the J gene TRBJ1-5; D call uncertain. This receptor was obtained from a human donor in good health. Source material: CD8+ T cells from PBMCs. CDR3 bases: TGTGCCAGCAGAACGGTTCTTGGGCTAGCAAATCAGCCCCAGCATTTT. It codes for CASRTVLGLANQPQHF.